This T cell receptor (beta chain) was observed in a study of cytomegalovirus exposure and HLA in healthy donors. Trimming stripped 4 bases from V and 7 bases from J, with 16 bases between. This CDR3 has 14 residues. CDR1 SGHDN and CDR2 FVKESK come from the germline V gene. Use of 60 Vbeta and 13 Jbeta primers characterized the PCR. In the original workflow: Approximately 11 million of some 80 million unique TCR beta chains were shared, per a later count. Assay used: immunoSEQ multiplex PCR; TCRdb lists only in-frame clones, some missing. V, J and clone size are taken as reported in that table, and D and trimming were inferred from the DNA itself. The sample lists 120,000 or so clones; roughly 80% were seen once.

Sequenced input: PBMCs. The receptor was derived from a young man in good health and CMV-seropositive. This chain connects TRBV14 to TRBJ1-2, with no clear D. CDR3 region: CASSLRGGNPGYTF. In DNA, the CDR3 is TGTGCCAGCAGCCTACGGGGAGGGAATCCTGGCTACACCTTC.